The subject of this entry is one TCR beta chain. This specimen belongs to a study of blood T cell repertoires in COVID-19. Turning to the study itself: Nucleic acid was either cDNA or gDNA, and it came from T cells, B-cell-depleted T cells, or PBMCs.

This CDR3 is 14 amino acids long. Losses at the gene ends were 1 base for V and 7 bases for J; bases not matched to a gene: 1. Germline CDR1 and CDR2: SEHNR and FQNEAQ (reference sequence). Original processing methods: The assay estimated nucleated cells by amplifying reference gene primers. Using immunoSEQ multiplex PCR, the repertoire was profiled, and TCRdb retains in-frame clones only, with some absent. V, J and clone size are those of that table, while D and trimming were read from the DNA. The sample lists approximately 99,000 clones; roughly 70% were seen once. The sequenced sample consisted of peripheral blood. This sequence joins TRBV7-9 and TRBJ1-4; TRBD1 matches 9 bases. This clonotype originated in a woman aged 35 to 49 with acute or convalescent COVID-19. The CDR3 region is CASSLGTGVEKLFF. CDR3 bases: TGTGCCAGCAGCTTAGGGACAGGGGTTGAAAAACTGTTTTTT.